A selection of T cell receptor beta chains follows, all from one sample in a study of beta chain features in type 1 diabetes. TCRdb keeps only in-frame clones here, not all; method: immunoSEQ multiplex PCR. The sample has 250,000 to 300,000 clones, 24% seen once. Sequencing was done on a sample of naive CD4+ T cells from blood. Every receptor here comes from a young woman with type 1 diabetes. Each CDR3 is given with its conserved first and last residue. D genes are given only for firm matches. The size of a clone is reported for some rows only, either as once, few or many, or as a class for expanded clones.

d_gene	abundance	v_gene	j_gene	CDR3nt	CDR3aa
NA	few	TRBV7-3	TRBJ1-1	TGTGCCAGCAGCGGCACAGGGTCCACTGAAGCTTTCTTT	CASSGTGSTEAFF
NA	NA	TRBV15	TRBJ1-1	TGTGCCACCAGCAGACAGGGGAGTGGTGAAGCTTTCTTT	CATSRQGSGEAFF
NA	few	TRBV5-4	TRBJ1-5	TGTGCCAGCAGCTTGGGGCAAGGGGCTCAGCCCCAGCATTTT	CASSLGQGAQPQHF
NA	few	TRBV30	TRBJ1-1	TGTGCCTGGAGGGGAGGGTTAGAAGCTTTCTTT	CAWRGGLEAFF
NA	NA	TRBV29-1	TRBJ2-5	TGCAGCGTTGAGTTGTATGTGGCAGGCAAAGAGACCCAGTACTTC	CSVELYVAGKETQYF
TRBD2	NA	TRBV7-8	TRBJ2-5	TGTGCCAGCAGCCCAAACCAGGGACTAGCGGGAGGAGAGACCCAGTACTTC	CASSPNQGLAGGETQYF
NA	NA	TRBV7-9	TRBJ2-2	TGTGCCTGCCGACAGACCGGGGAGCTGTTTTTT	CACRQTGELFF
NA	few	TRBV20-1	TRBJ1-2	TGCAGTGCCAGCGGACCTTATGGCTACACCTTC	CSASGPYGYTF
NA	NA	TRBV28	TRBJ1-5	TGTGCCAGCAGTCCGGGGACACCCTATCAGCCCCAGCATTTT	CASSPGTPYQPQHF
TRBD1	NA	TRBV18	TRBJ2-7	TGTGCCAGCTCACCAGCGGGACAGGGCGGGTACGAGCAGTACTTC	CASSPAGQGGYEQYF
NA	few	TRBV6-6	TRBJ1-5	TGTGCCAGCATCGGTAGAAGCAATCAGCCCCAGCATTTT	CASIGRSNQPQHF
NA	NA	TRBV2	TRBJ2-7	TGTGCCAGCAGTGATGGTCTAGCTTCCTACGAGCAGTACTTC	CASSDGLASYEQYF
NA	NA	TRBV28	TRBJ1-4	TGTGCCAGCAGTCCTACAGGGAATGAAAAACTGTTTTTT	CASSPTGNEKLFF
NA	NA	TRBV18	TRBJ2-7	TGTGCCAGCTCACCACCTGCGTTAGCACAAGAGCAGTACTTC	CASSPPALAQEQYF
TRBD1	few	TRBV30	TRBJ1-1	TGTGCCTGGAGGAACACAGGGGGCACTGAAGCTTTCTTT	CAWRNTGGTEAFF
NA	few	TRBV19	TRBJ2-1	TGTGCCAGTTCCCCTGGGGAGGCTAGCAATGAGCAGTTCTTC	CASSPGEASNEQFF
NA	few	TRBV28	TRBJ1-2	TGTGCCAGCAGTTTGAGGCTAAATGGCTACACCTTC	CASSLRLNGYTF
TRBD1	NA	TRBV5-6	TRBJ2-7	TGTGCCAGCAGCTGGGACAGATTCTCCTACGAGCAGTACTTC	CASSWDRFSYEQYF
TRBD2	NA	TRBV7-2	TRBJ2-5	TGTGCCAGCAGCTTAGACTGGCGGGAGGCAGAGACCCAGTACTTC	CASSLDWREAETQYF
TRBD2	NA	TRBV5-1	TRBJ2-3	TGCGCCAGCAGCTTGAAACCGGGACTAGCGGGAGATACGCAGTATTTT	CASSLKPGLAGDTQYF
NA	NA	TRBV5-1	TRBJ2-5	TGCGCCAGCAGCTACGAGGAGACCCAGTACTTC	CASSYEETQYF
NA	few	TRBV15	TRBJ2-7	TGTGCCACCAGCAGAGACCTCACCGGGAGTCTCTACGAGCAGTACTTC	CATSRDLTGSLYEQYF
NA	few	TRBV30	TRBJ1-2	TGTGCCTGGAGCCCCCCGGGTGGCTACACCTTC	CAWSPPGGYTF
NA	NA	TRBV29-1	TRBJ1-2	TGCGGGGCCGCGCCAAGGATCGGCTATGGCTACACCTTC	CGAAPRIGYGYTF
NA	NA	TRBV5-4	TRBJ2-1	TGTGCCAGCAGCGGGGCGAGGGGGAGCTCCTACAATGAGCAGTTCTTC	CASSGARGSSYNEQFF
TRBD1	few	TRBV5-1	TRBJ2-1	TGCGCCAGCAGCGGACAGGGTTATGAGCAGTTCTTC	CASSGQGYEQFF
TRBD1	NA	TRBV29-1	TRBJ1-2	TGCAGCGTTGAAGATCGGAGGGGGCTAGGGGGCTACACCTTC	CSVEDRRGLGGYTF
NA	NA	TRBV6-5	TRBJ1-1	TGTGCCAGCAGTTACTCCCGGGGGGCGAACACTGAAGCTTTCTTT	CASSYSRGANTEAFF
NA	few	TRBV19	TRBJ2-7	TGTGCCAGTAGTATAGCGGAGGGCGGCGAGCAGTACTTC	CASSIAEGGEQYF
TRBD2	NA	TRBV4-2	TRBJ2-1	TGTGCCAGCAGCCGTAGCGGGGACTACTACAATGAGCAGTTCTTC	CASSRSGDYYNEQFF
NA	NA	TRBV7-9	TRBJ1-5	TGTGCCAGCAGCGGTACAGGTAGCAATCAGCCCCAGCATTTT	CASSGTGSNQPQHF
TRBD2	NA	TRBV4-2	TRBJ2-5	TGTGCCAGCAGCCAAGCCGGCGCGGGAGAACAAGAGACCCAGTACTTC	CASSQAGAGEQETQYF
NA	few	TRBV5-6	TRBJ2-5	TGTGCCAGCAGCTTGGACTACCGGGAGACCCAGTACTTC	CASSLDYRETQYF
NA	NA	TRBV7-8	TRBJ1-5	TGTGCCAGCAGCGTAACAGGGTTCAATCAGCCCCAGCATTTT	CASSVTGFNQPQHF
NA	NA	TRBV13	TRBJ2-1	TGTGCCAGCAGCTTCCCATTCCGGAGCTCCTACAATGAGCAGTTCTTC	CASSFPFRSSYNEQFF
NA	few	TRBV5-6	TRBJ1-2	TGTGCCAGCAGTTCAGGGCCCAATTATGGCTACACCTTC	CASSSGPNYGYTF
TRBD1	few	TRBV9	TRBJ2-1	TGTGCCAGCAGCGTGACAGGGCAGAGCTCCTACAATGAGCAGTTCTTC	CASSVTGQSSYNEQFF
TRBD2	NA	TRBV14	TRBJ2-1	TGTGCCAGCAGCCCTCGACTAGCCATAAGCAATGAGCAGTTCTTC	CASSPRLAISNEQFF
TRBD1	few	TRBV29-1	TRBJ1-1	TGCAGCACAGGGGACCGGAACACTGAAGCTTTCTTT	CSTGDRNTEAFF
TRBD1	few	TRBV7-9	TRBJ2-7	TGTGCCAGCAGTAATATCTTCGGACAGGGGGCCCACGAGCAGTACTTC	CASSNIFGQGAHEQYF
TRBD2	NA	TRBV5-1	TRBJ2-1	TGCGCCAGCAGCTTGGATCCAGCGGGAGTCGCCAATGAGCAGTTCTTC	CASSLDPAGVANEQFF
TRBD1	NA	TRBV28	TRBJ2-1	TGTGCCAGCCGCCTCCCGGGACAGGGGTACAATGAGCAGTTCTTC	CASRLPGQGYNEQFF